These 10 T cell receptor beta chains share one sample of origin, sequenced in a study of blood T cell repertoires in COVID-19. Sequencing used immunoSEQ multiplex PCR; TCRdb keeps in-frame clones, though not all of them. This table holds some 300,000 clones, approximately 91% found once. The sequencing sample was made of PBMCs or T cells enriched from blood (not recorded which). These receptors originate from a woman aged 25 to 39 who had recovered from COVID-19.

There are a few counts of this clone. The rearrangement uses TRBV10-1 and TRBJ1-5; 7 positions match TRBD1. This CDR3 comprises 13 residues. The V gene end was trimmed by 8 bases and the J gene end by 4 bases; junction bases not matched to a gene: 5. CDR1 is WNHNN, CDR2 SYGVQD, per germline (reference sequence). This CDR3 reads CASQTGRNQPQHF. CDR3 sequence (DNA): TGCGCCAGCCAGACAGGGAGGAATCAGCCCCAGCATTTT.

This chain links TRBV28 with TRBJ2-7; D unclear. V was trimmed by 2 bases and J by 3 bases, leaving 11 bases between them. Germline assignment: CDR1 MDHEN and CDR2 SYDVKM. The CDR3 contains 14 residues. The CDR3 DNA is TGTGCCAGCAGTTTACGGGTGGCGCTCTACGAGCAGTACTTC. Translating gives CASSLRVALYEQYF.

The genes are TRBV14 and TRBJ1-1; D unclear. The ends were cut back, 4 bases at V and 1 base at J, with 7 bases in the middle. CDR1 and CDR2 from the germline V gene are SGHDN and FVKESK. The CDR3 totals 13 residues. The CDR3 loop reads CASSPYRNTEAFF. The DNA for the CDR3 is TGTGCCAGCAGCCCATACAGGAACACTGAAGCTTTCTTT.

This sequence joins TRBV29-1 and TRBJ1-1, with D tentatively TRBD1 (5 bases). The germline gives CDR1 SQVTM, CDR2 ANQGSEA. The CDR3 spans 13 residues. The V and J ends lost 4 bases and 5 bases respectively, with 14 bases between them. For the CDR3, the DNA is TGCAGCGTTGGCAGGGTAGTTCGGACTGAAGCTTTCTTT. Its protein product is CSVGRVVRTEAFF.

The J gene is TRBJ2-7, the V gene TRBV9, with TRBD1 as a possible D gene (6 bases). The CDR3 totals 14 residues. CDR1 is SGDLS and CDR2 is YYNGEE in the germline V gene. The ends were cut back, 1 base at V and 2 bases at J, with 10 bases in the middle. CDR3: CASSVRDNPYEQYF. For the CDR3, the DNA is TGTGCCAGCAGCGTAAGGGACAACCCCTACGAGCAGTACTTC.

The V gene is TRBV7-9, the J gene TRBJ1-2; D is unclear. Trimming pared 1 base from V and 5 bases from J, leaving 5 bases between. CDR1 SEHNR and CDR2 FQNEAQ come from the germline V gene (reference sequence). The CDR3 covers 12 residues. The CDR3 sequence: CASSLGDYGYTF. CDR3 coding DNA: TGTGCCAGCAGCTTAGGAGATTATGGCTACACCTTC.

CDR3 in amino acids: CASSLLVAWTEAFF. CDR3 sequence (DNA): TGTGCCAGCAGCTTATTAGTAGCTTGGACTGAAGCTTTCTTT. The genes are TRBV13 and TRBJ1-1; D is ambiguous. CDR3 size: 14 residues. V lost 2 bases and J 5 bases, leaving 12 bases between the germline ends. Per germline, CDR1 PRHDT and CDR2 FYEKMQ (reference sequence).

This rearrangement joins TRBV27 to TRBJ1-6; 7 bases are shared with TRBD1. The CDR3 length is 15 residues. In germline, CDR1 is MNHEY, CDR2 SMNVEV (reference sequence). With 4 bases clipped from V and 5 bases from J, the junction kept 5 bases outside the gene matches. CDR3 in DNA: TGTGCCAGCAGTTCACAGACAGGGAATAATTCACCCCTCCACTTT. Its translation: CASSSQTGNNSPLHF.

A remark on this clone: Germline is not matched at one junction end, which may reflect a read error. The chain links TRBV27 to TRBJ1-6; D possibly corresponds to TRBD1 (5 bases). Germline V gene sequence: CDR1 MNHEY, CDR2 SMNVEV (reference sequence). This CDR3 comprises 15 residues. In nucleotides, the CDR3 is TGTGCCAGCACTTTAGGGAGCGGGGCAGGTTCACCCCTCCACTTT. Protein sequence: CASTLGSGAGSPLHF.

This rearrangement joins TRBV12-3 or TRBV12-4 to TRBJ2-5; the D gene is possibly TRBD1 (6 bases). The CDR3 contains 13 residues. Deletions cut 8 bases from V and 5 bases from J, with 15 bases between. The CDR3 bases are TGTGCCAGCGGGTCTAGGGGGATTGAGACCCAGTACTTC. It is translated as CASGSRGIETQYF.